The 31 T cell receptor beta chains below come from one sample, sequenced in a study of vaccination effects on CD4 cells after COVID-19. Sequencing followed a ViraFEST assay step that expanded antigen-specific CD4+ T cells with viral peptide pools. Scientists isolated CD4+ T cells after an approximately 9-day culture period ended. Vaccine administered to participants consisted of two doses of either BNT162b2 or mRNA-1273. Generated by immunoSEQ multiplex PCR, the TCRdb table keeps only in-frame clones and is missing some. The sample lists tens of thousands of clones, around 70% occurring once. These receptors have no identified antigens. This sample comprised CD4+ T cells from PBMCs cultured with HCoV-229E spike peptides, obtained after COVID-19 vaccination. The source of these receptors is a human donor who received a COVID-19 vaccine.

This sequence joins TRBV10-2 and TRBJ1-1; no reliable D call. Trimming stripped 7 bases from V and 6 bases from J, with 15 bases between. The CDR3 is 13 amino acids. Germline loops: CDR1 WSHSY, CDR2 SAAADI. The CDR3, as DNA: TGCGCCAGCATTATGGACGAACGCGCTGAAGCTTTCTTT. Its translation: CASIMDERAEAFF.

This clone was observed a few times. The rearrangement uses TRBV3-1 (or the pseudogene TRBV3-2) and TRBJ2-1, with no clear D. V gave up 0 bases and J gave up 7 bases, with 13 bases separating them. The length of the CDR3 is 15 residues. Germline CDR1 is LGHDT and CDR2 is YNNKEL (reference sequence). CDR3 in amino acids: CASSQDRGSWNEQFF. Here the CDR3 DNA reads TGTGCCAGCAGCCAAGATCGAGGTAGCTGGAATGAGCAGTTCTTC.

There are a few counts of this clone. J is TRBJ1-5 and V is TRBV19; D call uncertain. Trimming cost V 11 bases and J 0 bases, with 17 bases left between them. Germline values: CDR1 LNHDA, CDR2 SQIVND (reference sequence). The CDR3 length is 15 residues. The CDR3 DNA follows: TGTGCCGTGGGGAGTTATAGCAATAGCAATCAGCCCCAGCATTTT. Amino acid sequence: CAVGSYSNSNQPQHF.

The V and J genes are TRBV2 and TRBJ2-1, with TRBD2 matching 8 bases. Germline V gene sequence: CDR1 SNHLY, CDR2 FYNNEI. CDR3 length: 15 residues. The V segment lost 7 bases and the J segment 6 bases; nucleotides outside the gene matches: 11. CDR3 bases: TGTGCCAGCATCCCGGGACTCGGGAGGGGCAATGAGCAGTTCTTC. It codes for CASIPGLGRGNEQFF.

The chain uses TRBV29-1 and TRBJ2-5; maybe TRBD2 (6 bases). Looked up from germline, CDR1 is SQVTM and CDR2 is ANQGSEA. Trimming cost V 3 bases and J 7 bases, with 21 bases left between them. The CDR3 is 15 residues long. The CDR3 is CSVESPTHVGGTQYF. For the CDR3, the DNA is TGCAGCGTTGAGTCCCCAACTCACGTGGGGGGGACCCAGTACTTC.

The CDR3 sequence is CASSPPGGETQYF. CDR3 DNA: TGTGCCAGCTCACCACCAGGAGGGGAGACCCAGTACTTC. The chain couples TRBV18 to TRBJ2-5; TRBD2 might be the D (6 bases). The CDR3 length is 13 residues. Per the germline V gene, CDR1 is KGHSH and CDR2 is LQKENI. V dropped 0 bases and J dropped 5 bases, with 7 bases sitting between them.

The chain couples TRBV18 to TRBJ1-1; a possible D gene is TRBD1 (6 bases). Trimming took off 2 bases at V and 4 bases at J, with 17 bases between the two ends. This CDR3 contains 16 residues. Germline assignment: CDR1 KGHSH and CDR2 LQKENI. The CDR3 region is CASSPAQGARGTEAFF. CDR3 in DNA: TGTGCCAGCTCACCAGCACAGGGCGCACGGGGCACTGAAGCTTTCTTT. Full variable domain (rest looked up from reference TRBV18 and TRBJ1-1): NAGVMQNPRHLVRRRGQEARLRCSPMKGHSHVYWYRQLPEEGLKFMVYLQKENIIDESGMPKERFSAEFPKEGPSILRIQQVVRGDSAAYFCASSPAQGARGTEAFFGQGTRLTVV.

The V and J genes are TRBV7-9 and TRBJ1-6; TRBD1 aligns across 10 bases. In germline, CDR1 is SEHNR, CDR2 FQNEAQ (reference sequence). The CDR3 is 15 amino acids. V lost 3 bases and J lost 6; bases outside the gene matches: 2. The CDR3 is CASSLWTGGNSPLHF. The CDR3 nucleotides are TGTGCCAGCAGCTTGTGGACAGGGGGTAATTCACCCCTCCACTTT. Variable domain in full (rest from reference TRBV7-9 and TRBJ1-6): DTGVSQNPRHKITKRGQNVTFRCDPISEHNRLYWYRQTLGQGPEFLTYFQNEAQLEKSRLLSDRFSAERPKGSFSTLEIQRTEQGDSAMYLCASSLWTGGNSPLHFGNGTRLTVT.

This chain links TRBV5-4 with TRBJ1-2, with D perhaps TRBD1 (5 bases). Looked up from germline, CDR1 is SGHNT and CDR2 is YYREEE (reference sequence). Deletions cut 0 bases from V and 5 bases from J, with 11 bases between. This CDR3 comprises 14 residues. The CDR3 is CASSLGQGPYGYTF. The CDR3 nucleotides read TGTGCCAGCAGCTTGGGTCAGGGACCGTATGGCTACACCTTC.

The chain combines TRBV24-1 with TRBJ1-5, with D uncertain. The V gene lost 4 bases and the J gene lost 6 bases, with 15 bases spanning the gap. This CDR3 spans 15 amino acids. Germline V gene lookup returns CDR1 KGHDR and CDR2 SFDVKD. The CDR3 region is CATSDQEPSIQPQHF. The CDR3 DNA reads as TGTGCCACCAGTGACCAGGAACCCTCGATTCAGCCCCAGCATTTT.

The V call is TRBV29-1, the J call TRBJ2-6; possible D gene TRBD2, 6 bases. Germline values: CDR1 SQVTM, CDR2 ANQGSEA. V dropped 0 bases and J dropped 0 bases, with 18 bases sitting between them. The CDR3 is made up of 19 amino acids. The CDR3 loop reads CSVEESAGTGGSGANVLTF. CDR3 nucleotides: TGCAGCGTTGAAGAATCTGCGGGAACGGGTGGCTCTGGGGCCAACGTCCTGACTTTC.

This clone has a single count. This chain links TRBV18 with TRBJ1-1, with D possibly TRBD1 on 5 matching bases. The CDR3 contains 15 residues. CDR1 is KGHSH and CDR2 is LQKENI in the germline V gene. Trimming pared 6 bases from V and 1 base from J, leaving 15 bases between. The CDR3 spells CASSKRGLGNTEAFF. The CDR3 DNA is TGTGCCAGCTCCAAACGGGGCTTGGGGAACACTGAAGCTTTCTTT.

The V gene is TRBV4-1, the J gene TRBJ2-1; D is uncertain. CDR1 is MGHRA, CDR2 YSYEKL, per germline. This CDR3 has 15 amino acids. The ends were cut back, 0 bases at V and 5 bases at J, with 11 bases in the middle. The CDR3 nucleotides are TGCGCCAGCAGCCAAGAATTGGGCGTGCACAATGAGCAGTTCTTC. It is translated as CASSQELGVHNEQFF.

This clone was detected a few times. The chain combines TRBV9 with TRBJ2-7; 8 bases match TRBD1. The CDR3 runs to 15 residues. Trimming took 3 bases from V and 3 from J; bases not matched to a gene: 8. Germline V CDR1 and CDR2: SGDLS, YYNGEE. This chain's CDR3 is CASSASDRAHYEQYF. Written as DNA, the CDR3 is TGTGCCAGCAGCGCATCGGACAGGGCCCACTACGAGCAGTACTTC.

This clone was counted a few times. V usage is TRBV3-1 (or the pseudogene TRBV3-2) and J usage is TRBJ1-4; TRBD1 aligns across 8 bases. V was clipped by 5 bases and J by 3 bases; unmatched bases: 2. CDR3 size: 14 residues. Germline V gives CDR1 LGHDT, CDR2 YNNKEL (reference sequence). Here the CDR3 DNA reads TGTGCCAGCAGCAACAGGGGGGCTAATGAAAAACTGTTTTTT. Amino acid sequence: CASSNRGANEKLFF.

V usage is TRBV19 and J usage is TRBJ2-1, with 10 nucleotides matching TRBD2. Germline CDR1 reads LNHDA; CDR2 reads SQIVND (reference sequence). V was clipped by 10 bases and J by 6 bases; unmatched bases: 6. The CDR3 extends over 13 amino acids. The DNA of the CDR3 is TGTGCCATAGGTACTAGCGGGATCAATGAGCAGTTCTTC. This sequence encodes CAIGTSGINEQFF.

The chain carries TRBV6-1 and TRBJ1-5; D uncertain. This CDR3 spans 13 amino acids. Germline loops: CDR1 MNHNS, CDR2 SASEGT. V was cut by 1 base and J by 5 bases, with 6 bases left in between. Here the CDR3 reads CASSEEGYQPQHF. CDR3 coding DNA: TGTGCCAGCAGTGAAGAAGGTTATCAGCCCCAGCATTTT.

This clone was detected only once. This rearrangement joins TRBV12-5 to TRBJ2-3; perhaps TRBD1 as D (6 bases). Trimming pared 0 bases from V and 4 bases from J, leaving 8 bases between. The CDR3 consists of 14 residues. Germline CDR1 reads LGHNT; CDR2 reads FRNRAP. The CDR3 coding sequence is TGTGCTAGTGGTTTGGTACCAGGGGCAGATACGCAGTATTTT. It is translated as CASGLVPGADTQYF.

This clone has more than one count but fewer than ten. The chain is built from TRBV27 and TRBJ1-2; D gene unclear. The CDR3 runs 15 residues. Trimming pared 5 bases from V and 1 base from J, leaving 14 bases between. CDR1 is MNHEY and CDR2 is SMNVEV in the germline V gene (reference sequence). The CDR3 sequence: CASSPLQAVNYGYTF. In nucleotides, the CDR3 is TGTGCCAGCAGTCCCCTTCAGGCGGTTAACTATGGCTACACCTTC.

This sequence joins TRBV24-1 and TRBJ2-1; no clear D. CDR3 length: 13 amino acids. V was trimmed by 2 bases and J by 6 bases, leaving 7 bases between them. Germline lookup yields CDR1 KGHDR and CDR2 SFDVKD. As DNA, the CDR3 is TGTGCCACCAGTGATTGGGTTTCCAATGAGCAGTTCTTC. Translation: CATSDWVSNEQFF.

This clone was observed a handful of times. The V call is TRBV5-1, the J call TRBJ1-3; D might be TRBD1 (6 bases). Germline lookup yields CDR1 SGHRS and CDR2 YFSETQ. The length of the CDR3 is 19 residues. With 4 bases removed from V and 0 bases from J, the gap between germline ends came to 23 bases. CDR3 sequence reads: CASSQTTGRLMGSGNTIYF. CDR3 DNA: TGCGCCAGCAGCCAAACGACAGGTCGATTGATGGGCTCTGGAAACACCATATATTTT. The full variable domain, rest sourced from reference TRBV5-1 and TRBJ1-3, is KAGVTQTPRYLIKTRGQQVTLSCSPISGHRSVSWYQQTPGQGLQFLFEYFSETQRNKGNFPGRFSGRQFSNSRSEMNVSTLELGDSALYLCASSQTTGRLMGSGNTIYFGEGSWLTVV.

This clone was seen a single time. The chain links TRBV30 to TRBJ1-1; 7 bases agree with TRBD1. V shed 2 bases and J 2 bases; nucleotides not matched to a gene: 5. The CDR3 is made up of 14 amino acids. Per the germline V gene, CDR1 is GTSNPN and CDR2 is SVGIG (reference sequence). CDR3 sequence: CAWSHQGGNTEAFF. The CDR3 DNA sequence: TGTGCCTGGAGTCATCAGGGGGGTAACACTGAAGCTTTCTTT.

A few counts support this clone. The rearrangement joins TRBV16 to TRBJ1-1, with D possibly being TRBD1 (5 bases). The CDR3 is 15 residues long. V dropped 4 bases and J dropped 3 bases, with 15 bases sitting between them. Germline V gene sequence: CDR1 KGHSY, CDR2 FQNENV. CDR3 amino acids: CASSPIWGRHTEAFF. The CDR3 DNA sequence: TGTGCCAGCAGCCCCATCTGGGGCAGACACACTGAAGCTTTCTTT. Full variable domain (missing parts from reference TRBV16 and TRBJ1-1): GEEVAQTPKHLVRGEGQKAKLYCAPIKGHSYVFWYQQVLKNEFKFLISFQNENVFDETGMPKERFSAKCLPNSPCSLEIQATKLEDSAVYFCASSPIWGRHTEAFFGQGTRLTVV.

The rearrangement joins TRBV5-4 to TRBJ1-2; TRBD1 matches at 7 bases. V lost 3 bases, J lost 4 bases, and 3 bases stayed unmatched. CDR3 length: 13 residues. Germline CDR1 is SGHNT and CDR2 is YYREEE (reference sequence). CDR3 in DNA: TGTGCCAGCAGCTACGACAGGGTCTATGGCTACACCTTC. Protein: CASSYDRVYGYTF.

In its sample, this clone was seen a few times. The J gene is TRBJ1-1, the V gene TRBV5-1; D is unclear. The CDR3 spans 12 residues. The V and J ends lost 0 bases and 7 bases respectively, with 7 bases between them. Per the germline V gene, CDR1 is SGHRS and CDR2 is YFSETQ. CDR3: CASSLAADEAFF. The DNA for the CDR3 is TGCGCCAGCAGCTTGGCCGCGGATGAAGCTTTCTTT.

This clone was found a few times. This rearrangement joins TRBV14 to TRBJ1-6; 7 nucleotides line up with TRBD1. J lost 5 bases, V lost 1 base, and 14 bases had no gene match. The CDR3 length is 19 residues. Germline V CDR1 and CDR2: SGHDN, FVKESK. The CDR3 DNA is TGTGCCAGCAGCCAAGTATCGGGCAGGGGGTTTATCCATAATTCACCCCTCCACTTT. Its protein is CASSQVSGRGFIHNSPLHF.

This clone showed up just once. This sequence joins TRBV29-1 and TRBJ2-3, with 7 bases lining up with TRBD1. Losses at the gene ends were 6 bases for V and 8 bases for J; bases not matched to a gene: 5. The CDR3 length is 11 residues. Germline V lookup: CDR1 SQVTM, CDR2 ANQGSEA. CDR3 region: CSVLTGRTQYF. The CDR3 DNA reads TGCAGCGTCTTGACAGGGCGTACGCAGTATTTT.

The chain employs TRBV5-1 and TRBJ2-4; 12 positions match TRBD2. V was clipped by 0 bases and J by 0 bases; unmatched bases: 10. CDR1 and CDR2 from the germline V gene are SGHRS and YFSETQ. CDR3 length equals 20 residues. This CDR3 reads CASSLDPLAGGSLAKNIQYF. In nucleotides, the CDR3 is TGCGCCAGCAGCTTGGACCCACTAGCGGGGGGCTCTTTAGCCAAAAACATTCAGTACTTC.

CDR3 sequence reads: CASRTVNYGYTF. In DNA, the CDR3 is TGTGCCAGCAGGACAGTTAACTATGGCTACACCTTC. V gene TRBV6-5 combines with J gene TRBJ1-2; D is possibly TRBD1 (5 bases). The length of the CDR3 is 12 residues. The V end lost 6 bases, the J end lost 1 base, and 6 bases lay between the germline ends. Germline V lookup: CDR1 MNHEY, CDR2 SVGAGI.

The count of this clone is one. This chain connects TRBV2 to TRBJ2-3; D may correspond to TRBD1 or TRBD2 (6 bases each). Germline-derived CDR1 and CDR2 are SNHLY and FYNNEI. The CDR3 spans 16 residues. Trimming shortened V by 2 bases and J by 3 bases, and 15 bases separated the two germline ends. The CDR3 loop is CASSELGGAQTDTQYF. The CDR3 region has the DNA TGTGCCAGCAGTGAACTGGGGGGCGCACAGACAGATACGCAGTATTTT.

This clone was observed a single time. The J gene is TRBJ1-1, the V gene TRBV28; tentative D call: TRBD1 (5 bases). In germline, CDR1 is MDHEN, CDR2 SYDVKM. V gave up 2 bases and J gave up 6 bases, with 7 bases separating them. This CDR3 is 12 amino acids long. CDR3 bases: TGTGCCAGCAGTTTAGGCAGGGCTGAAGCTTTCTTT. It specifies CASSLGRAEAFF.